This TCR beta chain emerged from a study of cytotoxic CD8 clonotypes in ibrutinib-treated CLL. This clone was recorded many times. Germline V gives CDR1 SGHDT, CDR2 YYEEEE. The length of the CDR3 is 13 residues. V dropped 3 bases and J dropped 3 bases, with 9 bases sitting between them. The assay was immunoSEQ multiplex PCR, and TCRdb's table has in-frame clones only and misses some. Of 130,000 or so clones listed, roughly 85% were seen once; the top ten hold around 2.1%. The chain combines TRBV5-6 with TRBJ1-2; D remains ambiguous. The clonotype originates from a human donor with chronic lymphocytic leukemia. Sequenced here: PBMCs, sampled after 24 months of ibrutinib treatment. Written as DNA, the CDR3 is TGTGCCAGCAGCTCGCAGGCCCACTATGGCTACACCTTC. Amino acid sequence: CASSSQAHYGYTF. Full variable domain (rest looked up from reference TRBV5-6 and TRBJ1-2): DAGVTQSPTHLIKTRGQQVTLRCSPKSGHDTVSWYQQALGQGPQFIFQYYEEEERQRGNFPDRFSGHQFPNYSSELNVNALLLGDSALYLCASSSQAHYGYTFGSGTRLTVV.